The clone carrying this T cell receptor (beta chain) was counted once. Generated by immunoSEQ multiplex PCR, the TCRdb table keeps only in-frame clones and is missing some. The data contain 130,000 to 150,000 clones, around 86% of them singletons. The sample belongs to a study of T cell responses to AZD1222 COVID-19 vaccine. J lost 5 bases, V lost 3 bases, and 22 bases had no gene match. Germline V gene sequence: CDR1 SGHRS, CDR2 YFSETQ. CDR3 length: 20 amino acids. The source is an adult in good health. The input for sequencing was peripheral blood, taken on day 0 of MenACWY control vaccination. The V call is TRBV5-1, the J call TRBJ1-3; 8 bases fit TRBD1. CDR3 sequence (DNA): TGCGCCAGCAGCTCGGCCCCGCCTAGCCCCGACAGGGGTAATAGAAACACCATATATTTT. Translated: CASSSAPPSPDRGNRNTIYF. Complete variable domain (other parts from reference TRBV5-1 and TRBJ1-3): KAGVTQTPRYLIKTRGQQVTLSCSPISGHRSVSWYQQTPGQGLQFLFEYFSETQRNKGNFPGRFSGRQFSNSRSEMNVSTLELGDSALYLCASSSAPPSPDRGNRNTIYFGEGSWLTVV.